The next 23 T cell receptor beta chains were all read from a single sample in a study of breast tumors, draining lymph nodes, adjacent tissues. Samples came from axillary lymph nodes draining the breast cancer. TCRdb re-analysed the multiplex PCR reads in MiXCR, keeping a single row per CDR3 protein. The sample consists of approximately 90,000 distinct CDR3 sequences, around 28% of them appearing once. Sequencing was performed on axillary lymph node tissue. The receptors come from a female donor with breast cancer. Some clones in this sample may be carry-over from other donors' samples.

Many counts were recorded for this clonotype. This could be a read error, since a much larger clone is one nucleotide away. It is likely a read error, because the conserved phenylalanine at the end of the CDR3 is missing. This chain links TRBV7-8 with TRBJ2-7; 9 nucleotides agree with TRBD1. V lost 4 bases and J lost 0; bases outside the gene matches: 1. Germline V gene lookup returns CDR1 SGHVS and CDR2 FQNEAQ. The CDR3 runs 14 residues. CDR3 sequence: CASSSTGGSYEQYL. CDR3 sequence (DNA): TGTGCCAGCAGCTCGACAGGGGGCTCCTACGAGCAGTACCTC.

This clonotype occurred many times. The V call is TRBV19, the J call TRBJ1-5, with no clear D. V was clipped by 7 bases and J by 5 bases, with 12 bases between them. Germline V gene data show CDR1 as LNHDA and CDR2 as SQIVND (reference sequence). The CDR3 is made up of 13 amino acids. CDR3 region: CASNSRRDQPQHF. CDR3 coding DNA: TGTGCCAGTAATTCCCGGAGGGATCAGCCCCAGCATTTT. The full variable domain, its missing parts supplied by reference TRBV19 and TRBJ1-5, is DGGITQSPKYLFRKEGQNVTLSCEQNLNHDAMYWYRQDPGQGLRLIYYSQIVNDFQKGDIAEGYSVSREKKESFPLTVTSAQKNPTAFYLCASNSRRDQPQHFGDGTRLSIL.

This clonotype has just a few counts. V gene TRBV5-4 combines with J gene TRBJ1-1; D perhaps matches TRBD1 (6 bases). In germline, CDR1 is SGHNT, CDR2 YYREEE (reference sequence). This CDR3 is built from 15 residues. Trimming stripped 5 bases from V and 6 bases from J, with 20 bases between. The chain's CDR3 is CASRSRDIGSSEAFF. The DNA for the CDR3 is TGTGCCAGCAGAAGTAGGGACATAGGGTCCTCTGAAGCTTTCTTT.

On this clonotype: At one end, the junction sequence differs from germline, possibly due to a read error. This chain joins TRBV7-9 and TRBJ2-1; D might be TRBD1 (5 bases). This CDR3 has 13 amino acids. The germline V gene has CDR1 SEHNR and CDR2 FQNEAQ (reference sequence). The CDR3 reads CAGKPTDRNKQFF. The DNA of the CDR3 is TGTGCCGGCAAACCGACAGATCGCAATAAGCAGTTCTTC. Full variable domain (rest looked up from reference TRBV7-9 and TRBJ2-1): DTGVSQNPRHKITKRGQNVTFRCDPISEHNRLYWYRQTLGQGPEFLTYFQNEAQLEKSRLLSDRFSAERPKGSFSTLEIQRTEQGDSAMYLCAGKPTDRNKQFFGPGTRLTVL.

This clonotype was counted many times. The chain carries TRBV12-3 or TRBV12-4 and TRBJ2-1; maybe TRBD1 (5 bases). Deletions cut 6 bases from V and 8 bases from J, with 8 bases between. The CDR3 loop spans 11 amino acids. In DNA form, the CDR3 reads TGTGCCAGCAGCTCAGGGTATGAGCAGTTCTTC. Protein: CASSSGYEQFF.

The chain couples TRBV13 to TRBJ1-1; unclear D gene. Trimming removed 3 bases at V and 3 bases at J, with 14 bases between. The germline V gene encodes CDR1 PRHDT and CDR2 FYEKMQ (reference sequence). The CDR3 is 15 residues long. CDR3 sequence reads: CASSLDEGLYTEAFF. CDR3 sequence (DNA): TGTGCCAGCAGCTTGGATGAGGGCCTTTACACTGAAGCTTTCTTT. Together with reference TRBV13 and TRBJ1-1, the CDR3 gives the full variable domain: AAGVIQSPRHLIKEKRETATLKCYPIPRHDTVYWYQQGPGQDPQFLISFYEKMQSDKGSIPDRFSAQQFSDYHSELNMSSLELGDSALYFCASSLDEGLYTEAFFGQGTRLTVV.

This clonotype was observed many times. V and J are TRBV20-1 and TRBJ1-1, with D possibly TRBD1 on 5 matching bases. V lost 1 base and J 0 bases, leaving 15 bases between the germline ends. Germline V gene sequence: CDR1 DFQATT, CDR2 SNEGSKA (reference sequence). The CDR3 sequence is 16 residues long. DNA for the CDR3: TGCAGTGCTAGAGCTAGGGGAAAATACATGAACACTGAAGCTTTCTTT. Translating it yields CSARARGKYMNTEAFF.

This clonotype was counted many times. The V gene is TRBV6-2 or TRBV6-3, the J gene TRBJ2-2, with D possibly matching TRBD2 (5 bases). The ends were cut back, 7 bases at V and 4 bases at J, with 25 bases in the middle. The CDR3 has 18 residues. CDR1 is MNHEY and CDR2 is SVGEGT in the germline V gene. The DNA for the CDR3 is TGTGCCAGCAACCTCCACGGACTTCTGGCGAGTCGCACCGGGGAGCTGTTTTTT. Its translation is CASNLHGLLASRTGELFF.

The chain couples TRBV29-1 to TRBJ1-2; D is unclear. The CDR3 is 13 amino acids. Germline V gene lookup returns CDR1 SQVTM and CDR2 ANQGSEA. The chain's CDR3 is CGADLPGNYGYTF. CDR3 nucleotides: TGCGGCGCTGATCTCCCAGGAAACTATGGCTACACCTTC.

This clonotype has ten or more counts. The chain couples TRBV7-9 to TRBJ2-6; TRBD1 is a possible D gene (5 bases). Deletions cut 0 bases from V and 2 bases from J, with 8 bases between. The CDR3 contains 16 residues. Germline lookup yields CDR1 SEHNR and CDR2 FQNEAQ (reference sequence). This CDR3 is CASSLALGPGANVLTF. The DNA for the CDR3 is TGTGCCAGCAGCTTAGCTTTGGGGCCTGGGGCCAACGTCCTGACTTTC.

Notes on this clonotype: Given the absence of the conserved phenylalanine or tryptophan at the CDR3 end, a read error is likely. The chain couples TRBV5-1 to TRBJ2-3; tentatively, D is TRBD2 (5 bases). The CDR3 is 15 amino acids. The germline gives CDR1 SGHRS, CDR2 YFSETQ. Trimming cost V 2 bases and J 0 bases, with 10 bases left between them. In nucleotides, the CDR3 is TGCGCCAGCAGCTTAGGACTCCCAAGCACAGATACGCAGTATCTT. Its protein is CASSLGLPSTDTQYL.

The table lists this clonotype with many counts. V and J are TRBV28 and TRBJ2-7; 8 nucleotides match TRBD2. The CDR3 runs to 13 residues. Germline V gene data show CDR1 as MDHEN and CDR2 as SYDVKM. V shed 3 bases, J shed 4 bases, and the junction held 2 bases outside the gene matches. The CDR3 DNA sequence: TGTGCCAGCAGTTTCGGGAGGGAATACGAGCAGTACTTC. Translation: CASSFGREYEQYF.

The chain uses TRBV5-1 and TRBJ2-7, with TRBD1 matching 10 bases. Per germline, CDR1 SGHRS and CDR2 YFSETQ. The CDR3 totals 16 residues. V was clipped by 5 bases and J by 7 bases; unmatched bases: 15. The CDR3: CASRLNPDRGREEQYF. In DNA, the CDR3 is TGCGCCAGCAGGTTAAACCCAGACAGGGGGCGTGAAGAGCAGTACTTC.

This clonotype was detected many times. This rearrangement joins TRBV25-1 to TRBJ1-2; no definite D call. The CDR3 extends over 13 amino acids. CDR1 MGHDK and CDR2 SYGVNS come from the germline V gene. The germline V and J ends were trimmed by 3 bases and 1 base, with 6 bases remaining between them. The CDR3 protein is CASSDPDNYGYTF. CDR3 nucleotides: TGTGCCAGCAGTGATCCTGATAACTATGGCTACACCTTC.

This clonotype was picked up many times. The genes are TRBV20-1 and TRBJ2-3, with 8 nucleotides matching TRBD1. Unmatched junction bases numbered 8, after V lost 0 bases and J lost 3 bases. Germline lookup yields CDR1 DFQATT and CDR2 SNEGSKA (reference sequence). The CDR3 consists of 16 residues. The CDR3 sequence: CSARDTGQGGTDTQYF. CDR3 nucleotide sequence: TGCAGTGCTAGAGATACCGGACAGGGCGGTACAGATACGCAGTATTTT.

Turning to this clonotype: The final CDR3 position lacks the conserved phenylalanine or tryptophan, pointing to a likely read error. The DNA for the CDR3 is TGCGCCAACAGCCAAGACAGGGGGCGAGAGACCCAGTACTCC. It codes for CANSQDRGRETQYS. J is TRBJ2-5 and V is TRBV4-1, with TRBD1 identical over 10 bases. This CDR3 is 14 amino acids long. The germline V gene has CDR1 MGHRA and CDR2 YSYEKL.

V usage is TRBV10-3 and J usage is TRBJ2-7, with 8 bases identical to TRBD1. V gave up 0 bases and J gave up 4 bases; unmatched junction bases: 5. In germline, CDR1 is ENHRY, CDR2 SYGVKD. This CDR3 is built from 15 residues. The chain's CDR3 is CAISESIQGAYEQYF. CDR3 DNA sequence: TGTGCCATCAGTGAGTCGATCCAGGGGGCTTACGAGCAGTACTTC.

This clonotype was seen at least ten times. This chain joins TRBV7-2 and TRBJ2-5; 8 bases align to TRBD1. The germline V gene has CDR1 SGHTA and CDR2 FQGNSA. This CDR3 contains 14 residues. Trimming at V came to 5 bases and at J to 5 bases, leaving 7 bases not matched to a gene. The CDR3 region has the DNA TGTGCCAGCAGCACGACAGGGGCTTTGGAGACCCAGTACTTC. Protein product: CASSTTGALETQYF.

This clonotype was counted at least ten times. The rearrangement joins TRBV6-5 to TRBJ1-2; the D gene is possibly TRBD1 (6 bases). Trimming took off 5 bases at V and 8 bases at J, with 12 bases between the two ends. The CDR3 is 12 residues long. The germline gives CDR1 MNHEY, CDR2 SVGAGI. CDR3 in DNA: TGTGCCAGCAGTCCCCCCAGGGGCGGCTACACCTTC. This codes for CASSPPRGGYTF.

The rearrangement joins TRBV5-6 to TRBJ1-4; no reliable D call. There are 12 residues in the CDR3. The germline V and J ends were trimmed by 5 bases and 8 bases, with 10 bases remaining between them. In germline, CDR1 is SGHDT, CDR2 YYEEEE. The CDR3 spells CASRKIGEKLFF. The CDR3 coding sequence is TGTGCCAGCAGGAAAATAGGGGAAAAACTGTTTTTT.

This clonotype was detected many times. This chain uses TRBV28 with TRBJ1-5; D is ambiguous. The CDR3 is 17 amino acids. The germline V gene has CDR1 MDHEN and CDR2 SYDVKM. V was trimmed by 5 bases and J by 5 bases, leaving 22 bases between them. In nucleotides, the CDR3 is TGTGCCAGCAGTCCAAATTACCGGGCCTCAAAATATCAGCCCCAGCATTTT. This sequence encodes CASSPNYRASKYQPQHF.

A word on this clonotype: This may be a read error, as it is one base from a much larger clone. The chain joins TRBV7-2 to TRBJ2-6; a possible D gene is TRBD1 (5 bases). Looked up from germline, CDR1 is SGHTA and CDR2 is FQGNSA. The CDR3 spans 15 residues. The CDR3 sequence is CASSYQGSGANVLPF. CDR3 DNA: TGTGCCAGCAGCTATCAGGGCTCTGGGGCCAACGTCCTGCCTTTC.

This clonotype has a count of ten or more. The J gene is TRBJ2-1, the V gene TRBV12-3 or TRBV12-4, with 10 bases that match TRBD2. With 6 bases clipped from V and 5 bases from J, the junction kept 16 bases outside the gene matches. The CDR3 length is 18 residues. The CDR3 DNA reads as TGTGCCAGCAGCATGCGACTAGCGGGCAACGCCCTCCACAATGAGCAGTTCTTC. Translation: CASSMRLAGNALHNEQFF.